This TCR beta chain was recovered during a study of shared clonotypes between healthy human individuals. Overall study context: Per-donor plates numbered three CD4 naive, three CD4 memory, two CD8 naive and one CD8 memory.

General observations from the study: Rarefaction curves obtained for sorted subsets showed sequencing incomplete despite large depth. Non-shared clonotypes had lower generation probabilities than those shared by all four donors.

Partitioning of CD4+ cells yielded a CD45RA+ naive subset and a CD45RA-negative memory subset. Clones were read by immunoSEQ multiplex PCR, and TCRdb kept only the in-frame ones, dropping some. The table includes approximately 1,500,000 clones, 95% to 97% detected once. A remark on this clone: Its antigen is not known.

Trimming pared 0 bases from V and 0 bases from J, leaving 13 bases between. The CDR3 totals 17 residues. Germline CDR1 SGDLS, CDR2 YYNGEE. J is TRBJ1-3 and V is TRBV9, with D tentatively TRBD1 (5 bases). The sample was naive CD4+ T cells sorted from blood. Indicated subset: CD45RA+ positively selected. The receptor comes from a man younger than 45 in good health. This CDR3 reads CASSVASGRSSGNTIYF. The CDR3 nucleotides are TGTGCCAGCAGCGTAGCCTCGGGACGAAGCTCTGGAAACACCATATATTTT.